These T cell receptor beta chains were read from a single sample in a study of CD4 T cells in relation to SARS-CoV-2 and coronaviruses. TCRdb keeps only in-frame clones here, not all; method: immunoSEQ multiplex PCR. The profile shows approximately 50,000 clones, about 92% of them singletons. Input material: naive CD4+ T cells from PBMCs. These receptors originate from an adult with COVID-19. Each CDR3 is given with its conserved first and last residue. The order of the fields is J gene, clone size, V gene, D gene, CDR3 protein, CDR3 DNA. A D gene is named only where the DNA matches it firmly. Only part of the rows carry a size: once, few, many, or a class if the clone is expanded.

>TRBJ1-4|once|TRBV5-1|TRBD1
CASSSRTGGEGKLFF
TGCGCCAGCAGCTCCCGGACAGGGGGCGAGGGAAAACTGTTTTTT
>TRBJ1-5|.|TRBV19|.
CASSPSGPSNQPQHF
TGTGCCAGTAGTCCCTCGGGCCCTAGCAATCAGCCCCAGCATTTT
>TRBJ2-3|.|TRBV10-3|.
CAANRDSTDTQYF
TGTGCCGCCAACCGGGACAGCACAGATACGCAGTATTTT
>TRBJ2-1|.|TRBV9|TRBD1
CASSVSSRDSYNEQFF
TGTGCCAGCAGCGTATCGTCCCGGGACAGCTACAATGAGCAGTTCTTC
>TRBJ2-7|.|TRBV9|TRBD2
CASSAREGYEQYF
TGTGCCAGCAGCGCCCGGGAGGGCTACGAGCAGTACTTC
>TRBJ2-7|.|TRBV7-9|TRBD1
CASSSHRGPYEQYF
TGTGCCAGCAGCTCACACAGGGGGCCCTACGAGCAGTACTTC
>TRBJ1-2|.|TRBV9|.
CASRLTARGGYTF
TGTGCCAGCAGACTGACAGCCCGGGGGGGCTACACCTTC
>TRBJ2-7|.|TRBV28|.
CASRTGRKSSYEQYF
TGTGCCAGCAGAACGGGACGTAAGTCCTCCTACGAGCAGTACTTC
>TRBJ1-6|.|TRBV6-2/TRBV6-3|.
CASSYRAGSMQPYNSPLHF
TGTGCCAGCAGTTACCGGGCCGGCAGTATGCAACCCTATAATTCACCCCTCCACTTT
>TRBJ2-5|.|TRBV7-8|.
CASSLPGGVGTQYF
TGTGCCAGCAGCTTACCCGGCGGAGTGGGGACCCAGTACTTC
>TRBJ2-2|once|TRBV18|TRBD1
CASSKDRGNTGELFF
TGTGCCAGCTCAAAGGACAGGGGAAACACCGGGGAGCTGTTTTTT
>TRBJ1-3|.|TRBV18|TRBD1
CASSSGQAYGNTIYF
TGTGCCAGCTCGTCTGGACAGGCATACGGAAACACCATATATTTT
>TRBJ2-5|.|TRBV3-1/TRBV3-2|.
CASSPNLELALRTQYF
TGTGCCAGCAGCCCCAACCTAGAACTTGCTTTAAGGACCCAGTACTTC